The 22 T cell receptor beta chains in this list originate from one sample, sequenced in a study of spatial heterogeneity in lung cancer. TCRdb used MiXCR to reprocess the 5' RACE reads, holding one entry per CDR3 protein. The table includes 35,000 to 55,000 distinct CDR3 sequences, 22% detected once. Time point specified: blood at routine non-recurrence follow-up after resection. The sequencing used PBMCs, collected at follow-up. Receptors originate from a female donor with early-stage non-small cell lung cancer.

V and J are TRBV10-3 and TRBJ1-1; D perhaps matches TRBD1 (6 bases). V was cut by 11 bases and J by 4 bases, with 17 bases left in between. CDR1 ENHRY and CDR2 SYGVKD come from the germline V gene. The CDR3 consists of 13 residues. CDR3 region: CAGQQGYSTEAFF. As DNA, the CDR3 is TGTGCCGGACAACAGGGATACAGCACTGAAGCTTTCTTT.

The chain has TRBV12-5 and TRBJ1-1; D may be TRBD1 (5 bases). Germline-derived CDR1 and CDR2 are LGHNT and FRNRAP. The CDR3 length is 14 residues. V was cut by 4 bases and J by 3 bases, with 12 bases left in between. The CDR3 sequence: CASGSGQGDTEAFF. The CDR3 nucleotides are TGTGCTAGTGGTTCCGGGCAGGGTGACACTGAAGCTTTCTTT.

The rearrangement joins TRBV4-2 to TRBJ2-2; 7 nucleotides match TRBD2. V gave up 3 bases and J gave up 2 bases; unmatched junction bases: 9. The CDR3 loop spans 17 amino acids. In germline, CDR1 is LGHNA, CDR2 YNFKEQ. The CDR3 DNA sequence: TGTGCCAGCAGCCATGAATCTAGCGGATTTAACACCGGGGAGCTGTTTTTT. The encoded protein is CASSHESSGFNTGELFF.

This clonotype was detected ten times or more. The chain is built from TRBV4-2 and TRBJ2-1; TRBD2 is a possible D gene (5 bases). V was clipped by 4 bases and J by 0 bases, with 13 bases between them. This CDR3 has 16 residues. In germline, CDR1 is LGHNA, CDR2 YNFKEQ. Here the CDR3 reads CASSRTHGSSYNEQFF. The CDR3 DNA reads TGTGCCAGCAGCCGTACACATGGGAGCTCCTACAATGAGCAGTTCTTC.

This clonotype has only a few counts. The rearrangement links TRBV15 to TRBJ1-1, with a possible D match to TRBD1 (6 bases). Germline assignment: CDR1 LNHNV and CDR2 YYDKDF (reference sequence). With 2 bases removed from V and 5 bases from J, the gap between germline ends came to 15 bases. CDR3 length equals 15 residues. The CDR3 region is CATSRPLQGKTEAFF. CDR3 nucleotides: TGTGCCACCAGCAGACCCCTCCAGGGGAAAACTGAAGCTTTCTTT.

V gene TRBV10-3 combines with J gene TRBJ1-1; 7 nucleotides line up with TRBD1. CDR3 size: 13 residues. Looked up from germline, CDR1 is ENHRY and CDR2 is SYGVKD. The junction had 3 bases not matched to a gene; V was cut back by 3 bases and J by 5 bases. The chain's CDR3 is CAISELRGTEAFF. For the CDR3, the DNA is TGTGCCATCAGTGAACTCAGGGGGACTGAAGCTTTCTTT.

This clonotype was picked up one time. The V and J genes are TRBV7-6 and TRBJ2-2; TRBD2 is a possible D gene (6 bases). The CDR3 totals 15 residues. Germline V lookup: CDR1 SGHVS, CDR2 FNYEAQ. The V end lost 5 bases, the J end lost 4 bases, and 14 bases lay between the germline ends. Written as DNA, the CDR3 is TGTGCCAGCAGCCCGACTAGTCCTGCCACCGGGGAGCTGTTTTTT. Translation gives CASSPTSPATGELFF. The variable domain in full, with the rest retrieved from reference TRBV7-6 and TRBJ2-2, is GAGVSQSPRYKVTKRGQDVALRCDPISGHVSLYWYRQALGQGPEFLTYFNYEAQQDKSGLPNDRFSAERPEGSISTLTIQRTEQRDSAMYRCASSPTSPATGELFFGEGSRLTVL.

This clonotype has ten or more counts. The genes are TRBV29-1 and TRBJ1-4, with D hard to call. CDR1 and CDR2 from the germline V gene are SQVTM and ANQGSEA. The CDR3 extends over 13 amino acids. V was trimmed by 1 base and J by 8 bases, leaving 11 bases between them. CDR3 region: CSVEGSEGEKLFF. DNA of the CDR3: TGCAGCGTTGAAGGGTCGGAAGGCGAAAAACTGTTTTTT.

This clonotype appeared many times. The CDR3 nucleotides are TGTGCCAGCAGTCGTAATGGGATAGATACGCAGTATTTT. Translated: CASSRNGIDTQYF. This chain connects TRBV7-3 to TRBJ2-3, with D hard to call. From germline, CDR1 is SGHTA and CDR2 FQGTGA. The CDR3 contains 13 residues. Trimming left V 6 bases short and J 5 bases short, with 12 bases between.

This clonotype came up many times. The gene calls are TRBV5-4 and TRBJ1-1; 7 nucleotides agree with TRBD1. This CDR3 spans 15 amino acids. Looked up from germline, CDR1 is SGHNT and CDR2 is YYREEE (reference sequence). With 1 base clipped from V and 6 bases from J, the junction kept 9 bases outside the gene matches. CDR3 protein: CASSLRLEGAAEAFF. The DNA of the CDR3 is TGTGCCAGCAGCTTGCGCCTTGAGGGGGCGGCTGAAGCTTTCTTT.

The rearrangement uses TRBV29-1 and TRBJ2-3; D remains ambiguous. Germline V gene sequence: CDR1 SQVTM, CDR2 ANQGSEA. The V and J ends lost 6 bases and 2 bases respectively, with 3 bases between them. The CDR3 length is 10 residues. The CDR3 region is CSVYTDTQYF. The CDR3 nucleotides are TGCAGCGTCTACACAGATACGCAGTATTTT.

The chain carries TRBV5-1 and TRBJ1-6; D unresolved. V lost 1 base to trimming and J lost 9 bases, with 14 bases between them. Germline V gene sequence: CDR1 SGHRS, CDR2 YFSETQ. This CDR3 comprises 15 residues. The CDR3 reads CASSLSAGGSSPLHF. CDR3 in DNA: TGCGCCAGCAGCTTGTCGGCGGGAGGTAGTTCACCCCTCCACTTT.

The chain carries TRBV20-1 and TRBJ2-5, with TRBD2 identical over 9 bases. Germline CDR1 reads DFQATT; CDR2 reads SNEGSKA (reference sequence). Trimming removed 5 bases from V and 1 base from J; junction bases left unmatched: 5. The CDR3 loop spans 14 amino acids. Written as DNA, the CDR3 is TGCAGTGCTCCTTTGCGGGGGGGCCAAGAGACCCAGTACTTC. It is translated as CSAPLRGGQETQYF.

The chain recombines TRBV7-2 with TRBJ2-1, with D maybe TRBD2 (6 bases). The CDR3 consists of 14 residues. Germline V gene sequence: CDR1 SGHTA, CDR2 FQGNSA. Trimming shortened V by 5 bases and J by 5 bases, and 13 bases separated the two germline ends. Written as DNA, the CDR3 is TGTGCCAGCAGCCCGACGGGACTGCACAATGAGCAGTTCTTC. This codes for CASSPTGLHNEQFF. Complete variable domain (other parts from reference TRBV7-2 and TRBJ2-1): GAGVSQSPSNKVTEKGKDVELRCDPISGHTALYWYRQSLGQGLEFLIYFQGNSAPDKSGLPSDRFSAERTGGSVSTLTIQRTQQEDSAVYLCASSPTGLHNEQFFGPGTRLTVL.

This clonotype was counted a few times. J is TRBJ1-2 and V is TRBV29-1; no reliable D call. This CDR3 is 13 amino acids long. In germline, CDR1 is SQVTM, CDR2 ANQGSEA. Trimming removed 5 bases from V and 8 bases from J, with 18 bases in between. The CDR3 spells CSVKFRVGKGYTF. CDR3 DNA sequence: TGCAGCGTTAAGTTCCGGGTTGGCAAAGGCTACACCTTC.

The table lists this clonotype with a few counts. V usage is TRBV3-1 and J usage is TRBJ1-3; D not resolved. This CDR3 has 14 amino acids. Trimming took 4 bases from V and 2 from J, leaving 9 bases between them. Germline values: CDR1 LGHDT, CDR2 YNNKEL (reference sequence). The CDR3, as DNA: TGTGCCAGCAGCCCGGAAGCGACTGGAAACACCATATATTTT. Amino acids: CASSPEATGNTIYF.

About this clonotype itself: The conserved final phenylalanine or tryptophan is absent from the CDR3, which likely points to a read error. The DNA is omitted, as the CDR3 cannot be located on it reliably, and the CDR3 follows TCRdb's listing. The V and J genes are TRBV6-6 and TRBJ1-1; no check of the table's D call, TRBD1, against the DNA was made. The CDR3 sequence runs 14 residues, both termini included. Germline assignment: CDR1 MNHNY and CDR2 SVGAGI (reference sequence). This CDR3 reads CASSYAESLRGDWG.

CDR3 sequence (DNA): TGTGCCAGCAGTCGACTAGCACACACAGATACGCAGTATTTT. Amino acids: CASSRLAHTDTQYF. The J gene is TRBJ2-3, the V gene TRBV9, with 7 bases lining up with TRBD2. V was clipped by 5 bases and J by 2 bases; unmatched bases: 5. Per the germline V gene, CDR1 is SGDLS and CDR2 is YYNGEE. The length of the CDR3 is 14 residues.

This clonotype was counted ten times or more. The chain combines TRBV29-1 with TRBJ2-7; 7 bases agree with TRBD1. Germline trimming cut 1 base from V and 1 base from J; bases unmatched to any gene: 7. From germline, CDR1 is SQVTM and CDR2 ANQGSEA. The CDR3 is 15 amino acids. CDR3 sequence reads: CSVEGLQGFSYEQYF. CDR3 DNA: TGCAGCGTTGAAGGTCTACAGGGGTTTTCCTACGAGCAGTACTTC.

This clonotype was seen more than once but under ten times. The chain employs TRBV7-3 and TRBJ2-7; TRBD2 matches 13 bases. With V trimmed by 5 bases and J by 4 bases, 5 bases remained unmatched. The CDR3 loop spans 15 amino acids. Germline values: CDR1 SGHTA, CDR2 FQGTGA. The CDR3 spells CASSPGLAGVYEQYF. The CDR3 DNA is TGTGCCAGCAGCCCCGGACTAGCGGGAGTGTACGAGCAGTACTTC.

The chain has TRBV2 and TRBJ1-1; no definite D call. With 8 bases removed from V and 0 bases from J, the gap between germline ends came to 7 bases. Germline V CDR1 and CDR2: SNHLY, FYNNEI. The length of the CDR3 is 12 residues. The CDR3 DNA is TGTGCCAGCGGACGGATGAACACTGAAGCTTTCTTT. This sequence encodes CASGRMNTEAFF.

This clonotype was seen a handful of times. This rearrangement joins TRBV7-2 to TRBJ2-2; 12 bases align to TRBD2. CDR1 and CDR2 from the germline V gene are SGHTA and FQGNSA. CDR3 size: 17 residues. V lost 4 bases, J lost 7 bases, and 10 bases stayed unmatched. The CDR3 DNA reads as TGTGCCAGCAGCTCTCCCGTGGCTAGCGGGGGGGTCGGGGAGCTGTTTTTT. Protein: CASSSPVASGGVGELFF.